The clone carrying this TCR beta chain was counted many times. The sample is drawn from a study of patients and donors after allogeneic stem cell transplantation. One entry per CDR3 protein, called by TCRdb with MiXCR from the RT-PCR reads. The table shows more than 75,000 distinct CDR3 sequences, with around 5% occurring only once. Trimming took 6 bases from V and 3 from J, leaving 17 bases between them. The CDR3 covers 14 residues. The germline CDR1 and CDR2 sequences are DFQATT and SNEGSKA (reference sequence). The chain employs TRBV20-1 and TRBJ1-1; perhaps TRBD1 as D (6 bases). The sample was blood, either unsorted or a sorted T cell fraction (not recorded which). This TCR came from a human donor who was either an allogeneic HSCT recipient or a stem cell or donor lymphocyte infusion donor (not recorded which). It is not recorded whose cells these are; they may come from a transplant donor. DNA for the CDR3: TGCAGTGCCCCCCTGGGGGGGGGCTACACTGAAGCTTTCTTT. It encodes CSAPLGGGYTEAFF.